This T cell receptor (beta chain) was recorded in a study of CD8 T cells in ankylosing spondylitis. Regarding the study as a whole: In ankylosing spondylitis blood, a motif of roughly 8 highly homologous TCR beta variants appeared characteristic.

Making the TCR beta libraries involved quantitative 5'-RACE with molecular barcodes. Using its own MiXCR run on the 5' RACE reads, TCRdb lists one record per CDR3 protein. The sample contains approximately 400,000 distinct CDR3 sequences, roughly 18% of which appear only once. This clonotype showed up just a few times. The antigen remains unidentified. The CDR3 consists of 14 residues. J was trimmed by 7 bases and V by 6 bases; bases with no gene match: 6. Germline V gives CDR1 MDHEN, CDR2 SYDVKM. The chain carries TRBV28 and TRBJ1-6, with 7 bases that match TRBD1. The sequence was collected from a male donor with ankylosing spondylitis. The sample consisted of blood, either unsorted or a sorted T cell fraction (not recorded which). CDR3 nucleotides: TGTGCCAGCAGGGTACAGGGGAGAAATTCACCCCTCCACTTT. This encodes CASRVQGRNSPLHF.